What follows is one T cell receptor beta chain and its context. Its antigen remains unknown. The data are from a study of CD8 T cells in Susac syndrome. Germline V gene sequence: CDR1 SGDLS, CDR2 YYNGEE. The length of the CDR3 is 12 residues. The V end was cut by 1 base, the J end by 8 bases, with 9 bases between. Broader study findings: An acknowledgment was made by the study that its TCR sequencing and HLA analysis involved relatively few individuals.

Random-hexamer reverse transcription was applied to about 0.45 to 1 ug RNA. TCRdb ran MiXCR on the immunoSEQ multiplex PCR reads and lists one entry per CDR3 protein. The repertoire consists of about 140,000 distinct CDR3 sequences, with about 94% occurring once and the leading ten covering around 0.29%. This receptor was taken from a human donor in good health. Sequencing was performed on CD8+ T cells from PBMCs. The chain uses TRBV9 and TRBJ1-1, with D possibly TRBD1 on 5 matching bases. The CDR3 nucleotides are TGTGCCAGCAGCGTATCGGGGGGAGAAGCTTTCTTT. Its translation: CASSVSGGEAFF.